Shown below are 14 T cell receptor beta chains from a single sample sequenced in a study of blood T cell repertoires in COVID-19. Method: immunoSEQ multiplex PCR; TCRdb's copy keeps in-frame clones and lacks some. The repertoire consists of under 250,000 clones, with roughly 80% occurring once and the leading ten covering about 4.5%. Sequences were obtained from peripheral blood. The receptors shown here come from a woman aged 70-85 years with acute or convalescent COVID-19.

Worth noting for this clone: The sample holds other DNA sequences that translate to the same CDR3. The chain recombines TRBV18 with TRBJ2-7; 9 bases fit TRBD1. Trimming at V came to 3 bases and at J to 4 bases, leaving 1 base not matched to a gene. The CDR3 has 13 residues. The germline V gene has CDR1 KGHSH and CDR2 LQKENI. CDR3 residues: CASSPGTGYEQYF. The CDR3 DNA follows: TGTGCCAGCTCACCCGGGACAGGGTACGAGCAGTACTTC. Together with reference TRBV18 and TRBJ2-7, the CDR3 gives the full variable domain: NAGVMQNPRHLVRRRGQEARLRCSPMKGHSHVYWYRQLPEEGLKFMVYLQKENIIDESGMPKERFSAEFPKEGPSILRIQQVVRGDSAAYFCASSPGTGYEQYFGPGTRLTVT.

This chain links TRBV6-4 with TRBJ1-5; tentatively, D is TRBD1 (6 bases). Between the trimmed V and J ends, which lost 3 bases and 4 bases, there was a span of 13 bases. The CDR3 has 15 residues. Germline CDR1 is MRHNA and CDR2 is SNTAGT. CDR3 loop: CASSEQGAVNQPQHF. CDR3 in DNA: TGTGCCAGCAGTGAACAGGGAGCTGTTAATCAGCCCCAGCATTTT.

The CDR3: CASSSRDRDYYGYTF. CDR3 bases: TGTGCCAGCAGTTCTAGGGACAGAGATTACTATGGCTACACCTTC. This sequence joins TRBV28 and TRBJ1-2; 7 bases agree with TRBD1. Germline-derived CDR1 and CDR2 are MDHEN and SYDVKM. The CDR3 has 15 amino acids. The V gene end was trimmed by 4 bases and the J gene end by 3 bases; junction bases not matched to a gene: 8.

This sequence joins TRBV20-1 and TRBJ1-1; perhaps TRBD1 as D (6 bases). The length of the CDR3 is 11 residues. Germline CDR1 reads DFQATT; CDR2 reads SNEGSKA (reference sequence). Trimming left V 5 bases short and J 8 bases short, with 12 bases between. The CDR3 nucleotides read TGCAGTGCTGGTCCAGGGGTGGAAGCTTTCTTT. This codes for CSAGPGVEAFF.

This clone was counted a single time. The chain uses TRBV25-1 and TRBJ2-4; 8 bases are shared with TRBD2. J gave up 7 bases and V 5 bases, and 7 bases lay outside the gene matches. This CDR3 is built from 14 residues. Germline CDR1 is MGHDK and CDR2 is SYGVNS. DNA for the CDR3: TGTGCCAGCAGTCGGAGCGGGGGCTTTAACATTCAGTACTTC. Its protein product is CASSRSGGFNIQYF.

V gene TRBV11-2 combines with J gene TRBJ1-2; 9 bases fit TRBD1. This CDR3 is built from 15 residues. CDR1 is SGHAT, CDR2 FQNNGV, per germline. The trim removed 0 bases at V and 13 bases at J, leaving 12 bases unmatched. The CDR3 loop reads CASSLDSGDRGASTF. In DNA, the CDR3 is TGTGCCAGCAGCTTAGATTCGGGAGACAGGGGGGCCTCCACCTTC.

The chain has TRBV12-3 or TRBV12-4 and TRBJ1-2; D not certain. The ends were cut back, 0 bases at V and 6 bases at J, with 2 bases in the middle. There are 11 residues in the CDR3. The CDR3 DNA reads TGTGCCAGCAGTTTAGCCAATGGCTACACCTTC. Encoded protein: CASSLANGYTF.

CDR3 coding DNA: TGTGCCAGTAGTCGTGGACAGATTAATCAGCCCCAGCATTTT. Residues: CASSRGQINQPQHF. The chain joins TRBV19 to TRBJ1-5; D might be TRBD1 (6 bases). Germline CDR1 reads LNHDA; CDR2 reads SQIVND (reference sequence). The CDR3 consists of 14 residues. Trimming took off 5 bases at V and 4 bases at J, with 12 bases between the two ends.

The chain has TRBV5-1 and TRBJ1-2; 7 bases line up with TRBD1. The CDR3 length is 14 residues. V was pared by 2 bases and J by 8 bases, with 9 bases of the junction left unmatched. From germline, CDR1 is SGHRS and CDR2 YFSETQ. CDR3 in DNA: TGCGCCAGCAGCTTAAGTCGGGACAGACTGGGCTACACCTTC. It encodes CASSLSRDRLGYTF.

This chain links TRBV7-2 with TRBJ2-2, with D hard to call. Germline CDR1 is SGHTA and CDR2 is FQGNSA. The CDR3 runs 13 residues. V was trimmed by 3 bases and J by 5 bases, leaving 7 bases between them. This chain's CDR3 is CASSFQATGELFF. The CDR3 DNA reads TGTGCCAGCAGCTTCCAGGCGACCGGGGAGCTGTTTTTT.

The DNA for the CDR3 is TGTGCCAGTAGTCCAGGGTACTATGGCTACACCTTC. Residues: CASSPGYYGYTF. This sequence joins TRBV19 and TRBJ1-2, with D maybe TRBD1 (5 bases). Trimming removed 5 bases at V and 3 bases at J, with 7 bases between. The germline CDR1 and CDR2 sequences are LNHDA and SQIVND (reference sequence). This CDR3 has 12 residues.

CDR3 sequence: CASSLDRRDTQYF. The CDR3 DNA reads TGCGCCAGCAGCCTGGACAGGCGGGACACGCAGTATTTT. This chain links TRBV10-1 with TRBJ2-3; weak D call: TRBD1 (7 bases). V lost 6 bases and J 9 bases, leaving 16 bases between the germline ends. CDR1 is WNHNN, CDR2 SYGVQD, per germline (reference sequence). The CDR3 consists of 13 residues.

CDR3 nucleotides: TGTGCCAGTTCTCAGTGGAGGCAAGAGACCCAGTACTTC. Translated: CASSQWRQETQYF. The rearrangement links TRBV19 to TRBJ2-5, with D possibly being TRBD2 (5 bases). The germline V gene encodes CDR1 LNHDA and CDR2 SQIVND (reference sequence). V was pared by 8 bases and J by 2 bases, with 12 bases between. This CDR3 is built from 13 residues.

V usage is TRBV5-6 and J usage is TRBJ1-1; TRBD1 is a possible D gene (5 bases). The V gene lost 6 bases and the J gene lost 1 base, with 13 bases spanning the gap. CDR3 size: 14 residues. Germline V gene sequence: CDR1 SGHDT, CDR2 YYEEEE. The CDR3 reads CASTLGLSNTEAFF. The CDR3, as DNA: TGTGCCAGCACTCTGGGGCTTTCGAACACTGAAGCTTTCTTT.